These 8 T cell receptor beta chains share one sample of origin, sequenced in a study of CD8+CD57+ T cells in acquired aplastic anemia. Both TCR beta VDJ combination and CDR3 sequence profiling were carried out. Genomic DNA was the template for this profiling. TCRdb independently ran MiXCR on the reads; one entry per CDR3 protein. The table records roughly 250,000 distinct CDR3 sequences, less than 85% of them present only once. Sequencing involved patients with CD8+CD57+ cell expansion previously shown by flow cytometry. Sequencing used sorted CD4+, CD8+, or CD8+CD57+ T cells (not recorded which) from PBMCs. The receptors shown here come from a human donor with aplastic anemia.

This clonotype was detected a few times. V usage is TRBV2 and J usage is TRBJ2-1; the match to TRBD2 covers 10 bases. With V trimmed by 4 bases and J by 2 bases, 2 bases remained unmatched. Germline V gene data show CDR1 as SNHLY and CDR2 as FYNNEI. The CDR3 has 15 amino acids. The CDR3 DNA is TGTGCCAGCAGTGTCAGCGGGGGGGCCTACAATGAGCAGTTCTTC. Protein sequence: CASSVSGGAYNEQFF.

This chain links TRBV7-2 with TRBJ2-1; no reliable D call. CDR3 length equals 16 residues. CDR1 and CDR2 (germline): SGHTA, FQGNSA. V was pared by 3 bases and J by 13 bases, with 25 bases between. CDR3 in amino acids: CASSFARGADTQYQFF. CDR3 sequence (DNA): TGTGCCAGCAGCTTTGCGAGAGGCGCCGATACGCAGTATCAGTTCTTC.

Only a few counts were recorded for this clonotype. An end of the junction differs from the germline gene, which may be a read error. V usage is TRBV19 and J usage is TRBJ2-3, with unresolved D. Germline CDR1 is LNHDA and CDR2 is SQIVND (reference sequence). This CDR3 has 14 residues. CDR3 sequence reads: CASSIAGGAYTEHF. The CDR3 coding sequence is TGTGCCAGTAGTATAGCTGGCGGTGCCTACACTGAGCATTTC.

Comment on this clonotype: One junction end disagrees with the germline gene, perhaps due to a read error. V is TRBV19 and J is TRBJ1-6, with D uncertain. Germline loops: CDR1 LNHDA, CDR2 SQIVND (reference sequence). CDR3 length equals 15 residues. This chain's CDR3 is CASSILVEYDSPLHF. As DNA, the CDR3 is TGTGCCAGCAGTATACTAGTAGAGTATGATTCACCCCTCCACTTT.

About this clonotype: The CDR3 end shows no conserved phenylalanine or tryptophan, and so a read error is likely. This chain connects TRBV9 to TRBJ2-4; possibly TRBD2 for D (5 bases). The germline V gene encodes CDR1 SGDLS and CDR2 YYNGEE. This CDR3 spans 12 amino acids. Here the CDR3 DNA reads TGTGCCAGCGGAGGAGCTGGGAACATACAGTACCCC. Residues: CASGGAGNIQYP.

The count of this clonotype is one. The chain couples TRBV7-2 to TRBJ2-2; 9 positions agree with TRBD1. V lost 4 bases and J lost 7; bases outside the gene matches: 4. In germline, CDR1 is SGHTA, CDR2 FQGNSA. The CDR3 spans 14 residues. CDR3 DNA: TGTGCCAGCAGCTATGACAGGGGGGACGGGGAGCTGTTTTTT. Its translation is CASSYDRGDGELFF.

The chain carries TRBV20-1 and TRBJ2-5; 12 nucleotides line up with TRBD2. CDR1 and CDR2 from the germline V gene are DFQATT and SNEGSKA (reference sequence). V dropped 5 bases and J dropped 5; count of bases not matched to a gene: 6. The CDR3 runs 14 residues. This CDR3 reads CSAPPSGGAETQYF. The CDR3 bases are TGCAGTGCTCCCCCTAGCGGGGGGGCGGAGACCCAGTACTTC.

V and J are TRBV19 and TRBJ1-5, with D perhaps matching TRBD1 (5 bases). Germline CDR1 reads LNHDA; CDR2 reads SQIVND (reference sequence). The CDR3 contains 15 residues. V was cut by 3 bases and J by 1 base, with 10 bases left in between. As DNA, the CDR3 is TGTGCCAGTAGTATCTCGGGACCCAGCAATCAGCCCCAGCATTTT. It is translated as CASSISGPSNQPQHF.